This T cell receptor beta chain was documented in a study of cytomegalovirus exposure and HLA in healthy donors. Study observations and caveats: Cytomegalovirus-associated TCR beta chains were listed, numbering roughly 150. Most TCR sequences showed up rarely, but some public TCRs showed up in many donors. That first-cohort TCR clusters tended to co-occur in the 120 or so validation repertoires was found in a later analysis.

As for this clone: Its antigen is as yet unknown.

TCRdb's copy holds only in-frame clones and misses some; the assay was immunoSEQ multiplex PCR. The sample records roughly 200,000 clones, 84% being singletons. This clonotype was sampled from a woman younger than 35 in good health and CMV-seropositive. Specimen: PBMCs.

Written as DNA, the CDR3 is TGTGCCAGCAGCCCTCGGACAGTAAACACTGAAGCTTTCTTT. It translates to CASSPRTVNTEAFF. The rearrangement uses TRBV7-2 and TRBJ1-1; possibly TRBD1 for D (6 bases). The CDR3 consists of 14 residues. V lost 5 bases to trimming and J lost 2 bases, with 12 bases between them. The V gene's germline CDR1 is SGHTA and CDR2 FQGNSA.